The 14 T cell receptor beta chains below come from one sample, sequenced in a study of cytomegalovirus exposure and HLA in healthy donors (dated by TCRdb to between 2016 and 2019). The library relied on the immunoSEQ multiplex PCR assay. Not all clones reach the TCRdb copy of this immuneACCESS table, which keeps in-frame sequences only. Checked studies attribute under half of the gap to unresolved V genes and leave the rest unexplained. This sample holds 300,000 to 450,000 clones; roughly 88% were observed only once. 0.83% of the sample rests with the top ten. Sample: PBMCs. The receptors shown here come from a young woman in good health and CMV-seronegative.

The chain combines TRBV5-1 with TRBJ2-1, with 10 nucleotides matching TRBD2. The CDR3 is 14 residues long. Germline V lookup: CDR1 SGHRS, CDR2 YFSETQ. V lost 9 bases to trimming and J lost 0 bases; unmatched junction nucleotides: 3. The CDR3 DNA reads TGCGCCACCAGGACTAGCGGCTCCTACAATGAGCAGTTCTTC. It yields the protein CATRTSGSYNEQFF.

The chain carries TRBV5-5 and TRBJ2-5, with a possible D match to TRBD2 (5 bases). The V end was cut by 5 bases, the J end by 2 bases, with 16 bases between. The CDR3 runs to 15 residues. Germline-derived CDR1 and CDR2 are SGHKS and YYEKEE (reference sequence). CDR3 in amino acids: CASSLPGEWQETQYF. CDR3 DNA: TGTGCCAGCAGTTTACCCGGGGAATGGCAAGAGACCCAGTACTTC.

V usage is TRBV27 and J usage is TRBJ2-4, with D perhaps matching TRBD2 (6 bases). This CDR3 spans 14 amino acids. Trimming removed 7 bases from V and 2 bases from J, with 12 bases in between. Germline assignment: CDR1 MNHEY and CDR2 SMNVEV (reference sequence). The CDR3 spells CASNPGGSKNIQYF. CDR3 in DNA: TGTGCCAGCAACCCTGGGGGGTCCAAAAACATTCAGTACTTC.

This clone showed up just a few times. J is TRBJ1-2 and V is TRBV6-5, with no clear D. Germline CDR1 is MNHEY and CDR2 is SVGAGI. Deletions cut 5 bases from V and 5 bases from J, with 6 bases between. The CDR3 is made up of 11 amino acids. In nucleotides, the CDR3 is TGTGCCAGCAGTGGAGGATATGGCTACACCTTC. It codes for CASSGGYGYTF.

The rearrangement joins TRBV28 to TRBJ2-7, with a tentative D call TRBD1 (7 bases). This CDR3 is 13 amino acids long. Trimming stripped 9 bases from V and 4 bases from J, with 16 bases between. Germline CDR1 MDHEN, CDR2 SYDVKM. The DNA for the CDR3 is TGTGCCAGTACTCAGGGGGGTGTGTACGAGCAGTACTTC. The encoded protein is CASTQGGVYEQYF.

The rearrangement links TRBV2 to TRBJ2-3; 16 bases align to TRBD2. CDR3 length: 18 amino acids. J gave up 3 bases and V 10 bases, and 13 bases lay outside the gene matches. The germline gives CDR1 SNHLY, CDR2 FYNNEI. The DNA of the CDR3 is TGTGCCACCCCGCCGGGACTAGCGGGAGGGCGTAGGACAGATACGCAGTATTTT. Translating it yields CATPPGLAGGRRTDTQYF.

V and J are TRBV19 and TRBJ1-1; D perhaps matches TRBD1 (5 bases). Trimming left V 9 bases short and J 0 bases short, with 20 bases between. Germline V gene data show CDR1 as LNHDA and CDR2 as SQIVND (reference sequence). CDR3 length equals 16 residues. In DNA, the CDR3 is TGTGCCAGCCGCCAATGGTACAGGACTATGAACACTGAAGCTTTCTTT. This translates into CASRQWYRTMNTEAFF. The variable domain in full, completed from reference TRBV19 and TRBJ1-1, reads DGGITQSPKYLFRKEGQNVTLSCEQNLNHDAMYWYRQDPGQGLRLIYYSQIVNDFQKGDIAEGYSVSREKKESFPLTVTSAQKNPTAFYLCASRQWYRTMNTEAFFGQGTRLTVV.

The chain is built from TRBV5-1 and TRBJ2-7; 8 nucleotides match TRBD1. V gave up 4 bases and J gave up 0 bases; unmatched junction bases: 12. The CDR3 runs 17 residues. The V gene's germline CDR1 is SGHRS and CDR2 YFSETQ. The CDR3 DNA reads TGCGCCAGCAGCCCGAGCGCTGGGACAGGAAGCTCCTACGAGCAGTACTTC. It yields the protein CASSPSAGTGSSYEQYF.

This chain links TRBV30 with TRBJ2-3; perhaps TRBD2 as D (6 bases). The CDR3 runs to 15 residues. The germline CDR1 and CDR2 sequences are GTSNPN and SVGIG (reference sequence). V was shortened by 4 bases and J by 5 bases, with 19 bases between the two germline ends. CDR3 in DNA: TGTGCCTGGAACTTCGGGACTCGGGGGAAAGATACGCAGTATTTT. Amino acids: CAWNFGTRGKDTQYF.

This rearrangement joins TRBV4-2 to TRBJ2-1, with 9 bases matching TRBD2. V shed 0 bases and J 6 bases; nucleotides not matched to a gene: 6. This CDR3 is built from 16 residues. Germline-derived CDR1 and CDR2 are LGHNA and YNFKEQ. In DNA form, the CDR3 reads TGTGCCAGCAGCCAAGACTCCAGCGGGGGGTTCAATGAGCAGTTCTTC. This translates into CASSQDSSGGFNEQFF.

This chain links TRBV6-4 with TRBJ2-2, with 12 bases identical to TRBD2. The V gene end was trimmed by 4 bases and the J gene end by 4 bases; junction bases not matched to a gene: 1. The CDR3 spans 15 residues. CDR1 is MRHNA, CDR2 SNTAGT, per germline. The CDR3 coding sequence is TGTGCCAGCAGTGCTAGCGGGGGGGCCACCGGGGAGCTGTTTTTT. It codes for CASSASGGATGELFF.

This clone has a single count. This chain uses TRBV7-9 with TRBJ2-2; no clear D. Germline values: CDR1 SEHNR, CDR2 FQNEAQ (reference sequence). The ends were cut back, 7 bases at V and 7 bases at J, with 10 bases in the middle. This CDR3 has 12 residues. The CDR3, as DNA: TGTGCCAGCAACGAAGCGAACGGGGAGCTGTTTTTT. Translating gives CASNEANGELFF.

In its sample, this clone was seen a few times. CDR3 sequence: CASASAGVNENTIYF. DNA for the CDR3: TGTGCCAGCGCCTCGGCGGGGGTAAACGAAAACACCATATATTTT. J is TRBJ1-3 and V is TRBV25-1; TRBD1 might be the D (5 bases). V gave up 8 bases and J gave up 6 bases, with 20 bases separating them. CDR1 and CDR2 from the germline V gene are MGHDK and SYGVNS. The CDR3 covers 15 residues.

This chain connects TRBV19 to TRBJ2-7, with 7 bases aligning to TRBD2. The CDR3 runs to 15 residues. V lost 3 bases and J lost 0; bases outside the gene matches: 5. Germline values: CDR1 LNHDA, CDR2 SQIVND (reference sequence). The CDR3: CASSIRLAASYEQYF. CDR3 sequence (DNA): TGTGCCAGTAGTATTCGGCTAGCGGCCTCCTACGAGCAGTACTTC.